The 9 T cell receptor beta chains reported below all come from one sample, sequenced in a study of T cell repertoires in cytomegalovirus infection. TCRdb re-called the reads with MiXCR, one entry per CDR3 protein. The sample shows 630,000 or so distinct CDR3 sequences, approximately 24% of them seen only once. Material for sequencing was CD8+ T cells from PBMCs. These receptors came from a human donor in good health (CMV status not recorded). Some clones in this sample may be carry-over from other donors' samples.

This clonotype turned up a few times. The V call is TRBV27, the J call TRBJ2-1; the D gene is possibly TRBD2 (5 bases). Germline lookup yields CDR1 MNHEY and CDR2 SMNVEV (reference sequence). The CDR3 length is 13 residues. Trimming stripped 5 bases from V and 7 bases from J, with 12 bases between. CDR3 amino acids: CASSPGLLNEQFF. The CDR3, as DNA: TGTGCCAGCAGTCCCGGACTTTTGAATGAGCAGTTCTTC.

The J gene is TRBJ2-2, the V gene TRBV29-1; 8 nucleotides line up with TRBD1. CDR3 length equals 15 residues. After removal of 8 bases from V and 2 bases from J, the junction contained 10 bases not matched to a gene. In germline, CDR1 is SQVTM, CDR2 ANQGSEA. CDR3 region: CSYVARGRNTGELFF. Here the CDR3 DNA reads TGCAGCTACGTGGCCAGGGGGCGTAACACCGGGGAGCTGTTTTTT.

This clonotype appeared many times. Here the CDR3 reads CAISESNAQGGQETQYF. Here the CDR3 DNA reads TGTGCCATCAGTGAGTCGAACGCGCAGGGGGGGCAAGAGACCCAGTACTTC. The rearrangement uses TRBV10-3 and TRBJ2-5, with D perhaps given as TRBD1 or TRBD2 (7 bases each). Per germline, CDR1 ENHRY and CDR2 SYGVKD. The V end was cut by 0 bases, the J end by 2 bases, with 16 bases between. The CDR3 runs 17 residues.

The gene calls are TRBV7-6 and TRBJ1-6; 10 bases agree with TRBD1. The length of the CDR3 is 14 residues. J lost 9 bases, V lost 4 bases, and 3 bases had no gene match. Germline V gene data show CDR1 as SGHVS and CDR2 as FNYEAQ. CDR3 nucleotide sequence: TGTGCCAGCAGCTCAGGGACAGGGGTTTCACCCCTCCACTTT. Encoded protein: CASSSGTGVSPLHF. Full variable domain (remainder filled in from reference TRBV7-6 and TRBJ1-6): GAGVSQSPRYKVTKRGQDVALRCDPISGHVSLYWYRQALGQGPEFLTYFNYEAQQDKSGLPNDRFSAERPEGSISTLTIQRTEQRDSAMYRCASSSGTGVSPLHFGNGTRLTVT.

This clonotype has a single count. V is TRBV19 and J is TRBJ2-3; 8 positions agree with TRBD1. With the DNA end fitting TRBJ1-5 better, the J assignment may be wrong. Germline V gene lookup returns CDR1 LNHDA and CDR2 SQIVND (reference sequence). This CDR3 region has 15 residues. Written as DNA, the CDR3 is TGTGCCAGTATACCTACCGGGACAGGCACAGATACGCAGCATTTT. This gives the protein CASIPTGTGTDTQHF.

This clonotype came up many times. The chain is built from TRBV28 and TRBJ2-5, with TRBD2 matching over 10 bases. The CDR3 extends over 17 amino acids. V shed 2 bases, J shed 1 base, and the junction held 7 bases outside the gene matches. From germline, CDR1 is MDHEN and CDR2 SYDVKM. For the CDR3, the DNA is TGTGCCAGCAGTTTACCGTCTAGCGGGGGATCCCAAGAGACCCAGTACTTC. Amino acids: CASSLPSSGGSQETQYF.

The V and J genes are TRBV29-1 and TRBJ2-1, with a possible D match to TRBD1 (6 bases). V was cut by 1 base and J by 5 bases, with 12 bases left in between. This CDR3 comprises 14 residues. CDR1 is SQVTM and CDR2 is ANQGSEA in the germline V gene. The DNA of the CDR3 is TGCAGCGTTGAAGGGCAGGGGAGCGACAATGAGCAGTTCTTC. This translates into CSVEGQGSDNEQFF.

This clonotype was seen repeatedly, ten times or more. The gene calls are TRBV2 and TRBJ2-7; TRBD2 agrees at 12 bases. CDR1 SNHLY and CDR2 FYNNEI come from the germline V gene. J was trimmed by 0 bases and V by 6 bases; bases with no gene match: 18. The CDR3 sequence is 20 residues long. The CDR3 DNA follows: TGTGCCAGCAGAAGGGAGTTCTCCGGGACTAGCGGGCGGAGCTCCTACGAGCAGTACTTC. As protein: CASRREFSGTSGRSSYEQYF.

As for this clonotype: A read error may produce the germline difference seen at one junction end. The chain joins TRBV7-9 to TRBJ1-5, with TRBD1 identical over 8 bases. The CDR3 spans 15 residues. Germline loops: CDR1 SEHNR, CDR2 FQNEAQ (reference sequence). Here the CDR3 reads CVSSAVTGGNQPQHF. CDR3 coding DNA: TGTGTCAGCAGCGCCGTGACAGGGGGCAATCAGCCCCAGCATTTT.